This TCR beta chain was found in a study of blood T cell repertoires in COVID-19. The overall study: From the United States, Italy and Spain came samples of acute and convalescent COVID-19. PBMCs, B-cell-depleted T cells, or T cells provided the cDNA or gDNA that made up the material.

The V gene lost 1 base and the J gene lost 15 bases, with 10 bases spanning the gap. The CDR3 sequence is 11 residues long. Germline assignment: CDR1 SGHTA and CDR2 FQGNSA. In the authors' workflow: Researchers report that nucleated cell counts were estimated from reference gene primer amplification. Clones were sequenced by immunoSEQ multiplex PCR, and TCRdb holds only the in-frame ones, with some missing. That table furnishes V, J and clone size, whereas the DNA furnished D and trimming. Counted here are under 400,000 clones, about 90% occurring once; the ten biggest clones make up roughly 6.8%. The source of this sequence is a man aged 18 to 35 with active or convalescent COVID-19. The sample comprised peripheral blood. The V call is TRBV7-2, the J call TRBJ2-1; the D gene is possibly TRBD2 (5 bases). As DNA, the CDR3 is TGTGCCAGCAGCTTAGTGTCTAGCTGGTTCTTC. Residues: CASSLVSSWFF.